The 26 T cell receptor beta chains in this list originate from one sample, sequenced in a study of blood T cells in healthy people across ages. It was with a sample-barcoded 5' primer and a J-beta primer mix that a second PCR of roughly 6 to 12 cycles was run. One entry per CDR3 protein results from TCRdb running MiXCR on the 5' RACE reads. This table has 700,000 to 850,000 distinct CDR3 sequences, approximately 35% appearing once. The sequencing sample was made of blood. The source is a man aged 18 to 30 in good health.

The rearrangement joins TRBV7-6 to TRBJ2-5; D is perhaps TRBD2 (6 bases). Germline V CDR1 and CDR2: SGHVS, FNYEAQ. CDR3 length: 13 residues. Trimming stripped 11 bases from V and 11 bases from J, with 24 bases between. The CDR3 DNA reads as TGTGCCTCAGGTAGCGGCGAATACAATGAGCAGTACTTC. Protein: CASGSGEYNEQYF.

The sample holds a few counts of this clonotype. V usage is TRBV29-1 and J usage is TRBJ1-1; the match to TRBD1 covers 8 bases. The CDR3 loop spans 12 amino acids. The germline V gene encodes CDR1 SQVTM and CDR2 ANQGSEA. The V and J ends lost 5 bases and 5 bases, in that order; junction bases with no gene match: 4. The CDR3 spells CSVRTGRTEAFF. The CDR3 bases are TGCAGCGTTAGGACAGGGCGAACTGAAGCTTTCTTT.

This rearrangement joins TRBV20-1 to TRBJ1-1; no clear D gene. This CDR3 contains 13 residues. Looked up from germline, CDR1 is DFQATT and CDR2 is SNEGSKA (reference sequence). Trimming removed 1 base from V and 5 bases from J, with 11 bases in between. The CDR3 region is CSARAWTGTEAFF. The CDR3 region has the DNA TGCAGTGCTAGAGCATGGACGGGAACTGAAGCTTTCTTT.

Ten or more counts support this clonotype. The CDR3 region is CASNNPGPTNEQFF. DNA for the CDR3: TGTGCCAGCAATAATCCGGGACCCACCAATGAGCAGTTCTTC. The rearrangement joins TRBV7-3 to TRBJ2-1; D tentatively fits TRBD1 or TRBD2 (5 bases each). This CDR3 has 14 residues. V was shortened by 7 bases and J by 6 bases, with 16 bases between the two germline ends. Per germline, CDR1 SGHTA and CDR2 FQGTGA.

This chain connects TRBV9 to TRBJ2-1; weak D call: TRBD1 (5 bases). This CDR3 spans 14 amino acids. CDR1 is SGDLS and CDR2 is YYNGEE in the germline V gene. V was clipped by 0 bases and J by 8 bases, with 12 bases between them. CDR3: CASSVDQGWDEQFF. For the CDR3, the DNA is TGTGCCAGCAGCGTAGATCAGGGCTGGGATGAGCAGTTCTTC.

This clonotype was observed a few times. The chain joins TRBV20-1 to TRBJ1-4, with D hard to call. There are 14 residues in the CDR3. Germline V CDR1 and CDR2: DFQATT, SNEGSKA (reference sequence). V lost 6 bases and J lost 0, with 11 bases in between. The CDR3 region has the DNA TGCAGTGCGGAAGACGGTGCAACTAATGAAAAACTGTTTTTT. Translation: CSAEDGATNEKLFF.

This clonotype was detected a few times. The J gene is TRBJ2-7, the V gene TRBV27; possibly TRBD1 for D (6 bases). Germline V gene sequence: CDR1 MNHEY, CDR2 SMNVEV (reference sequence). Trimming removed 6 bases from V and 7 bases from J, with 19 bases in between. The CDR3 runs to 14 residues. The CDR3 bases are TGTGCCAGCAGCCGAGCCCGTAACAGGGATGAGCAGTACTTC. This encodes CASSRARNRDEQYF.

This clonotype was counted a few times. V usage is TRBV13 and J usage is TRBJ1-4, with D tentatively TRBD1 (6 bases). The germline CDR1 and CDR2 sequences are PRHDT and FYEKMQ (reference sequence). CDR3 length: 14 amino acids. The V gene lost 5 bases and the J gene lost 0 bases, with 7 bases spanning the gap. CDR3 sequence reads: CASSHRATNEKLFF. The CDR3 bases are TGTGCCAGCAGCCACAGGGCAACTAATGAAAAACTGTTTTTT.

The chain employs TRBV6-6 and TRBJ2-3; 10 bases match TRBD1. The CDR3 contains 16 residues. The J segment lost 4 bases and the V segment lost 0 bases, leaving 4 bases of the junction unmatched. CDR1 and CDR2 from the germline V gene are MNHNY and SVGAGI (reference sequence). CDR3 nucleotides: TGTGCCAGCAGTTACTCCGCGACAGGGGGCGCAGATACGCAGTATTTT. It is translated as CASSYSATGGADTQYF.

The chain is built from TRBV28 and TRBJ1-2; D not certain. V lost 3 bases, J lost 6 bases, and 11 bases lay in between. This CDR3 has 13 amino acids. CDR1 MDHEN and CDR2 SYDVKM come from the germline V gene. The CDR3 DNA sequence: TGTGCCAGCAGTTTGGGCAGTCGGAATGGCTACACCTTC. Protein: CASSLGSRNGYTF.

Only a few counts were recorded for this clonotype. This chain joins TRBV20-1 and TRBJ1-5; D perhaps matches TRBD1 (5 bases). Germline V CDR1 and CDR2: DFQATT, SNEGSKA (reference sequence). V lost 6 bases and J 7 bases, leaving 22 bases between the germline ends. This CDR3 comprises 15 residues. The CDR3 is CSAIEGPNGKQPQHF. CDR3 bases: TGCAGTGCCATTGAGGGACCCAACGGGAAACAGCCCCAGCATTTT.

This clonotype was counted only a few times. The chain is built from TRBV7-6 and TRBJ2-3, with D possibly being TRBD2 (6 bases). This CDR3 contains 15 residues. CDR1 is SGHVS, CDR2 FNYEAQ, per germline. Between the trimmed V and J ends, which lost 0 bases and 3 bases, there was a span of 10 bases. The CDR3 loop is CASSLAIAATDTQYF. The CDR3 DNA is TGTGCCAGCAGCTTAGCAATAGCGGCAACAGATACGCAGTATTTT.

The V call is TRBV13, the J call TRBJ2-3, with 7 bases that match TRBD2. This CDR3 region has 16 residues. Looked up from germline, CDR1 is PRHDT and CDR2 is FYEKMQ (reference sequence). Losses at the gene ends were 5 bases for V and 4 bases for J; bases not matched to a gene: 12. CDR3 sequence reads: CASSARGRGSSDTQYF. CDR3 DNA sequence: TGTGCCAGCAGCGCGCGAGGGCGGGGGAGCTCAGATACGCAGTATTTT.

This clonotype was counted ten times or more. V is TRBV7-2 and J is TRBJ2-3; 10 positions match TRBD2. V lost 5 bases, J lost 7 bases, and 9 bases stayed unmatched. Per germline, CDR1 SGHTA and CDR2 FQGNSA. The CDR3 extends over 15 amino acids. The CDR3 coding sequence is TGTGCCAGCAGCGCCGGCCTAGCGGGGGTGAATACGCAGTATTTT. This gives the protein CASSAGLAGVNTQYF.

The chain couples TRBV4-3 to TRBJ2-7, with TRBD2 as a possible D gene (5 bases). With 0 bases removed from V and 0 bases from J, the gap between germline ends came to 12 bases. The germline gives CDR1 LGHNA, CDR2 YSLEER. The CDR3 is 16 residues long. CDR3 bases: TGCGCCAGCAGCCAAGACCCCTTGGGGAGCTCCTACGAGCAGTACTTC. Its protein is CASSQDPLGSSYEQYF.

Worth noting for this clonotype: An end of the junction does not agree with germline; a read error may underlie this. This sequence joins TRBV4-1 and TRBJ1-4; D uncertain. Germline CDR1 and CDR2: MGHRA and YSYEKL. The length of the CDR3 is 15 residues. The CDR3 sequence is CASGQGIGIGEKLFF. Written as DNA, the CDR3 is TGCGCCAGCGGCCAAGGGATCGGGATAGGGGAAAAACTGTTTTTT.

J is TRBJ2-1 and V is TRBV7-2; D ambiguous. The germline V gene encodes CDR1 SGHTA and CDR2 FQGNSA. CDR3 length: 12 amino acids. Trimming took 4 bases from V and 5 from J, leaving 6 bases between them. This CDR3 is CASSSAHNEQFF. The CDR3 DNA reads TGTGCCAGCAGCTCAGCCCACAATGAGCAGTTCTTC.

To note about this clonotype: Just one base apart from a much larger clone, this may be a read error. The J gene is TRBJ2-7, the V gene TRBV11-1, with 12 bases matching TRBD2. The germline CDR1 and CDR2 sequences are SGHAT and FQDESV (reference sequence). CDR3 length equals 15 residues. V shed 5 bases and J 7 bases; nucleotides not matched to a gene: 9. The chain's CDR3 is CASSRTSGAYNEQYF. The CDR3 DNA sequence: TGTGCCAGCAGCCGGACTAGCGGGGCATACAATGAGCAGTACTTC. Full variable domain (rest looked up from reference TRBV11-1 and TRBJ2-7): EAEVAQSPRYKITEKSQAVAFWCDPISGHATLYWYRQILGQGPELLVQFQDESVVDDSQLPKDRFSAERLKGVDSTLKIQPAELGDSAMYLCASSRTSGAYNEQYFGPGTRLTVT.

V gene TRBV19 combines with J gene TRBJ2-1; 7 bases fit TRBD1. With 4 bases clipped from V and 4 bases from J, the junction kept 7 bases outside the gene matches. Looked up from germline, CDR1 is LNHDA and CDR2 is SQIVND (reference sequence). The CDR3 has 15 residues. The CDR3 region is CASSTDRVRYNEQFF. The CDR3 nucleotides are TGTGCCAGTAGTACCGACAGGGTTCGGTACAATGAGCAGTTCTTC.

This clonotype was observed a handful of times. The rearrangement links TRBV10-3 to TRBJ2-2, with D tentatively TRBD1 (5 bases). Germline CDR1 ENHRY, CDR2 SYGVKD. This CDR3 has 17 amino acids. V gave up 10 bases and J gave up 1 base, with 22 bases separating them. The CDR3 nucleotides are TGTGCCACCGAGGACCATAGGGCGACAGTGAACACCGGGGAGCTGTTTTTT. As protein: CATEDHRATVNTGELFF.

This chain joins TRBV5-6 and TRBJ2-7; a weak D match, TRBD2 (5 bases). This CDR3 has 18 amino acids. V was pared by 4 bases and J by 7 bases, with 30 bases between. Germline CDR1 SGHDT, CDR2 YYEEEE. CDR3 DNA: TGTGCCAGCAGCCTAAGGGAAACTAGGGAGAGCTCCTACAATGAGCAGTACTTC. Encoded protein: CASSLRETRESSYNEQYF.

The chain recombines TRBV12-3 or TRBV12-4 with TRBJ1-3, with TRBD1 matching 12 bases. This CDR3 has 14 residues. V dropped 5 bases and J dropped 8; count of bases not matched to a gene: 4. CDR3 in amino acids: CASSPGQGADTIYF. Here the CDR3 DNA reads TGTGCCAGCAGTCCGGGACAGGGGGCAGACACCATATATTTT.

The CDR3 DNA is TGTGCCAGCAGTCCGCCGCGGGGGGGCGGGCAGTATTTT. Protein sequence: CASSPPRGGGQYF. The chain is built from TRBV6-2 or TRBV6-3 and TRBJ2-3; TRBD2 matches at 9 bases. With V trimmed by 5 bases and J by 11 bases, 8 bases remained unmatched. CDR1 MNHEY and CDR2 SVGEGT come from the germline V gene. This CDR3 has 13 amino acids.

This chain links TRBV7-2 with TRBJ1-5, with a possible D match to TRBD1 (5 bases). Trimming removed 2 bases at V and 7 bases at J, with 9 bases between. The germline V gene encodes CDR1 SGHTA and CDR2 FQGNSA. The CDR3 length is 13 residues. CDR3 coding DNA: TGTGCCAGCAGCTTATTCGGGGCCCAGCCCCAGCATTTT. Its protein product is CASSLFGAQPQHF.

This clonotype was counted ten times or more. The chain couples TRBV20-1 to TRBJ2-3; possible D gene TRBD2, 5 bases. V lost 5 bases to trimming and J lost 6 bases, with 12 bases between them. Germline V gene data show CDR1 as DFQATT and CDR2 as SNEGSKA (reference sequence). This CDR3 has 12 amino acids. This chain's CDR3 is CSADLGGDTQYF. The CDR3 region has the DNA TGCAGTGCTGACCTTGGCGGGGATACGCAGTATTTT.

This clonotype has a count of ten or more. The chain joins TRBV10-3 to TRBJ2-2, with a tentative D call TRBD1 (6 bases). CDR1 is ENHRY, CDR2 SYGVKD, per germline. This CDR3 is 13 amino acids long. Between the trimmed V and J ends, which lost 6 bases and 15 bases, there was a span of 20 bases. The CDR3, as DNA: TGTGCCATCAGAGAGACAGGCCCCGAGATGTTGTTTTTT. As protein: CAIRETGPEMLFF.